Below are 14 T cell receptor beta chains sequenced from a single sample in a study of CD8 T cells in Susac syndrome. When the RNA was reverse transcribed, random hexamers were used with an input of roughly 0.45 to 1 ug. From the immunoSEQ multiplex PCR reads, TCRdb called clonotypes with MiXCR, one entry per CDR3 protein. The sample includes tens of thousands of distinct CDR3 sequences, more than 85% of them seen just once. Input material: CD4+ T cells from PBMCs. These receptors originate from a human donor with Susac syndrome.

The genes are TRBV29-1 and TRBJ1-6; possibly TRBD1 for D (5 bases). The length of the CDR3 is 13 residues. With 5 bases removed from V and 10 bases from J, the gap between germline ends came to 15 bases. Germline values: CDR1 SQVTM, CDR2 ANQGSEA. CDR3 residues: CSVCLGDGSPLHF. CDR3 bases: TGCAGCGTTTGTTTAGGGGATGGATCACCCCTCCACTTT.

The chain links TRBV13 to TRBJ2-2; TRBD1 aligns across 10 bases. The germline gives CDR1 PRHDT, CDR2 FYEKMQ (reference sequence). This CDR3 is built from 17 residues. The J segment lost 1 base and the V segment lost 5 bases, leaving 7 bases of the junction unmatched. The CDR3 DNA is TGTGCCAGCAGCCAATATAGGACAGGGGGGAACACCGGGGAGCTGTTTTTT. The encoded protein is CASSQYRTGGNTGELFF.

The chain has TRBV14 and TRBJ2-5; no clear D. Germline V gene sequence: CDR1 SGHDN, CDR2 FVKESK. V was shortened by 1 base and J by 4 bases, with 1 base between the two germline ends. CDR3 length equals 11 residues. The CDR3 reads CASSQVETQYF. Here the CDR3 DNA reads TGTGCCAGCAGCCAAGTAGAGACCCAGTACTTC.

V gene TRBV5-1 combines with J gene TRBJ2-1, with D perhaps matching TRBD1 (6 bases). V was trimmed by 4 bases and J by 4 bases, leaving 15 bases between them. From germline, CDR1 is SGHRS and CDR2 YFSETQ. The CDR3 is made up of 15 amino acids. The DNA of the CDR3 is TGCGCCAGCAGCCGATGGACAGACCTTTACAATGAGCAGTTCTTC. Protein product: CASSRWTDLYNEQFF. Drawing the rest from reference TRBV5-1 and TRBJ2-1, the complete variable domain is KAGVTQTPRYLIKTRGQQVTLSCSPISGHRSVSWYQQTPGQGLQFLFEYFSETQRNKGNFPGRFSGRQFSNSRSEMNVSTLELGDSALYLCASSRWTDLYNEQFFGPGTRLTVL.

V gene TRBV5-1 combines with J gene TRBJ2-3; 9 bases are shared with TRBD2. Germline values: CDR1 SGHRS, CDR2 YFSETQ. This CDR3 is built from 16 residues. With V trimmed by 1 base and J by 6 bases, 9 bases remained unmatched. Written as DNA, the CDR3 is TGCGCCAGCAGCTTGATAGTAGCGGGGGCCCGGGATACGCAGTATTTT. This encodes CASSLIVAGARDTQYF.

The chain employs TRBV30 and TRBJ1-5; D ambiguous. CDR1 and CDR2 (germline): GTSNPN, SVGIG (reference sequence). The CDR3 contains 14 residues. Trimming removed 3 bases at V and 4 bases at J, with 13 bases between. CDR3 loop: CAWSLGPFNQPQHF. The CDR3, as DNA: TGTGCCTGGAGCCTGGGCCCCTTTAATCAGCCCCAGCATTTT.

The rearrangement joins TRBV29-1 to TRBJ2-5, with D unresolved. Germline assignment: CDR1 SQVTM and CDR2 ANQGSEA. The CDR3 length is 10 residues. Trimming cost V 7 bases and J 2 bases, with 5 bases left between them. The CDR3, as DNA: TGCAGCGGCTTTCAAGAGACCCAGTACTTC. It translates to CSGFQETQYF.

The V and J genes are TRBV6-5 and TRBJ2-7; the D is unclear. The V end lost 6 bases, the J end lost 2 bases, and 8 bases lay between the germline ends. Per the germline V gene, CDR1 is MNHEY and CDR2 is SVGAGI. The CDR3 has 12 residues. The CDR3: CASRTTTYEQYF. CDR3 bases: TGTGCCAGCAGAACCACCACCTACGAGCAGTACTTC.

The chain uses TRBV27 and TRBJ1-2; 8 positions match TRBD1. Germline lookup yields CDR1 MNHEY and CDR2 SMNVEV (reference sequence). The CDR3 sequence is 15 residues long. V dropped 5 bases and J dropped 0; count of bases not matched to a gene: 5. CDR3 protein: CASSTRDRSNYGYTF. The DNA for the CDR3 is TGTGCCAGCAGTACTCGGGACAGGTCTAACTATGGCTACACCTTC.

The V gene is TRBV4-1, the J gene TRBJ2-5; no reliable D call. CDR3 length: 14 residues. The germline V and J ends were trimmed by 8 bases and 1 base, with 14 bases remaining between them. The germline gives CDR1 MGHRA, CDR2 YSYEKL. CDR3: CASGLTVIQETQYF. Here the CDR3 DNA reads TGCGCCAGCGGTCTAACAGTGATCCAAGAGACCCAGTACTTC.

The V call is TRBV12-3 or TRBV12-4, the J call TRBJ1-6; TRBD1 matches at 7 bases. The CDR3 is 14 amino acids. The V segment lost 5 bases and the J segment 12 bases; nucleotides outside the gene matches: 10. The CDR3 coding sequence is TGTGCCAGCAGTACTACATGGGACAGACAACCCCTCCACTTT. This encodes CASSTTWDRQPLHF.

V usage is TRBV27 and J usage is TRBJ2-2; D ambiguous. Germline V gene sequence: CDR1 MNHEY, CDR2 SMNVEV (reference sequence). This CDR3 has 15 amino acids. V was pared by 9 bases and J by 0 bases, with 14 bases between. In DNA, the CDR3 is TGTGCCAGACCCCTATCGAGCGCGAACACCGGGGAGCTGTTTTTT. Translated: CARPLSSANTGELFF.

The V and J genes are TRBV6-1 and TRBJ1-5; D might be TRBD1 (5 bases). The germline gives CDR1 MNHNS, CDR2 SASEGT. The CDR3 covers 16 residues. V was cut by 2 bases and J by 7 bases, with 18 bases left in between. In DNA, the CDR3 is TGTGCCAGCAGTGAAAGAGGGGCAGGGCCACGCCAGCCCCAGCATTTT. Amino acid sequence: CASSERGAGPRQPQHF.

V and J are TRBV18 and TRBJ1-4, with no clear D. V shed 1 base and J shed 4 bases, with 13 bases lying between them. The CDR3 is made up of 16 amino acids. Germline loops: CDR1 KGHSH, CDR2 LQKENI. The CDR3 loop is CASSPQKAAINEKLFF. The DNA of the CDR3 is TGTGCCAGCTCACCACAGAAGGCCGCAATTAATGAAAAACTGTTTTTT.